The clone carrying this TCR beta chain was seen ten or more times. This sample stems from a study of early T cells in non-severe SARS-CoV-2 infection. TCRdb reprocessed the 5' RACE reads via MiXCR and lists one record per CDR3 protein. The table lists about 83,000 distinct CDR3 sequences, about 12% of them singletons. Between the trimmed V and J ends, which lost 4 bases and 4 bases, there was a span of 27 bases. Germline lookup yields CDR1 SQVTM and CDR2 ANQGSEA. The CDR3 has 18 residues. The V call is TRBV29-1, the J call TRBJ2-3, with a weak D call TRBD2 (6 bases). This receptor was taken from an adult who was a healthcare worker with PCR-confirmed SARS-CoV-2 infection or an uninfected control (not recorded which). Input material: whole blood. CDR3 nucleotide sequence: TGCAGCGTTGCGGGCCTTTATACTCTAGCGACAAACCCAGATACGCAGTATTTT. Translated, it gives CSVAGLYTLATNPDTQYF.